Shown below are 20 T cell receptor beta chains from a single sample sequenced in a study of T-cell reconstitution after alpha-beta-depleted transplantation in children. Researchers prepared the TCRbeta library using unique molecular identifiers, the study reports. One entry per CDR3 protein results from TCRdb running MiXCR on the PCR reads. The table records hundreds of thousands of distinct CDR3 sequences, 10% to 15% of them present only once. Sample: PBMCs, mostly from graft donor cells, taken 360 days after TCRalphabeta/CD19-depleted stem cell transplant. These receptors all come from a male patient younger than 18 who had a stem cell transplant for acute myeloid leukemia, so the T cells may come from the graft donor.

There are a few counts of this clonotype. The CDR3 loop is CASSYRFGTGAYSNQPQHF. The CDR3 DNA is TGTGCCAGCAGTTACCGATTCGGGACAGGGGCCTATAGCAATCAGCCCCAGCATTTT. V is TRBV6-2 or TRBV6-3 and J is TRBJ1-5; TRBD1 matches 10 bases. The CDR3 runs 19 residues. CDR1 and CDR2 from the germline V gene are MNHEY and SVGEGT. With 2 bases clipped from V and 0 bases from J, the junction kept 10 bases outside the gene matches.

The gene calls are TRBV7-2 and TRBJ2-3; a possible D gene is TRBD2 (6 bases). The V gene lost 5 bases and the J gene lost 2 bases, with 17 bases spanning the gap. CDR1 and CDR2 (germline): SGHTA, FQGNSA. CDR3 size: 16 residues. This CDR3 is CASSPRTTLPTDTQYF. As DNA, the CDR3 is TGTGCCAGCAGCCCCAGGACTACCCTGCCCACAGATACGCAGTATTTT.

The CDR3 nucleotides read TGCAGCGTCCGAAGAGCGGGAGGGGTCGCAGATACGCAGTATTTT. Residues: CSVRRAGGVADTQYF. The chain has TRBV29-1 and TRBJ2-3; 10 nucleotides align to TRBD2. CDR1 is SQVTM, CDR2 ANQGSEA, per germline. The CDR3 loop spans 15 amino acids. Germline trimming cut 6 bases from V and 4 bases from J; bases unmatched to any gene: 10.

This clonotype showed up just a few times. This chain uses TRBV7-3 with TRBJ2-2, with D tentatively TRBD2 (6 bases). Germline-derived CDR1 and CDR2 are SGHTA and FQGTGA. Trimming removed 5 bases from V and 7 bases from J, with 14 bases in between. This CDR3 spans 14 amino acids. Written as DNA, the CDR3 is TGTGCCAGCAGCCCCCGGGAGTCGCACGGGGAGCTGTTTTTT. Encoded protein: CASSPRESHGELFF.

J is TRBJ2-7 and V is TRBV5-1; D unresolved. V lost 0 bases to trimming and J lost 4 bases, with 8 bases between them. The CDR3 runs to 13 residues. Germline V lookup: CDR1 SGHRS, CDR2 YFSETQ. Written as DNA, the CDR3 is TGCGCCAGCAGCTTGGAGACACAGTACGAGCAGTACTTC. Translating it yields CASSLETQYEQYF. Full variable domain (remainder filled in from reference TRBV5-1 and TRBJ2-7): KAGVTQTPRYLIKTRGQQVTLSCSPISGHRSVSWYQQTPGQGLQFLFEYFSETQRNKGNFPGRFSGRQFSNSRSEMNVSTLELGDSALYLCASSLETQYEQYFGPGTRLTVT.

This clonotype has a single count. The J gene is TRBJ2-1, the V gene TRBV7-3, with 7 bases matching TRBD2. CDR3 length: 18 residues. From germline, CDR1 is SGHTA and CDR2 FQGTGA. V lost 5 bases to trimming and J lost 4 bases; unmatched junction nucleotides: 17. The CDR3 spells CASSRGPAGVTLYNEQFF. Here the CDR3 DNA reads TGTGCCAGCAGCCGCGGTCCGGCGGGAGTCACTCTATACAATGAGCAGTTCTTC.

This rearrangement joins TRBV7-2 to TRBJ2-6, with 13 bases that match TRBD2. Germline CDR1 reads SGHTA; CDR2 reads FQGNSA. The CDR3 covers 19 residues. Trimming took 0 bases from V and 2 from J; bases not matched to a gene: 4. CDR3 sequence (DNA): TGTGCCAGCAGCTTAGCCAGGACTAGCGGGAGTACTGGGGCCAACGTCCTGACTTTC. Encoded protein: CASSLARTSGSTGANVLTF.

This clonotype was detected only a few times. The chain's CDR3 is CASSLVAATRQETQYF. DNA of the CDR3: TGTGCCAGCAGCTTGGTGGCGGCCACACGTCAAGAGACCCAGTACTTC. The rearrangement links TRBV5-5 to TRBJ2-5; D is unclear. The CDR3 is made up of 16 amino acids. V was cut by 0 bases and J by 2 bases, with 14 bases left in between. The germline CDR1 and CDR2 sequences are SGHKS and YYEKEE (reference sequence).

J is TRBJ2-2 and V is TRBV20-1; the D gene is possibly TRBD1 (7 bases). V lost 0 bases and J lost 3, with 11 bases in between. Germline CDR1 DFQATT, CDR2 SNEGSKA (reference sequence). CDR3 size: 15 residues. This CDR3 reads CSARDPRGDTGELFF. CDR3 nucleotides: TGCAGTGCTAGAGATCCCAGGGGGGACACCGGGGAGCTGTTTTTT.

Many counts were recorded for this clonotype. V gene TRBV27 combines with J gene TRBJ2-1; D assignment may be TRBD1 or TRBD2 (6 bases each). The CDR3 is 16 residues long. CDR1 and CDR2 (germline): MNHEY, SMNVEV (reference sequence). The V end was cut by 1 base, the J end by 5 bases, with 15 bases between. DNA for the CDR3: TGTGCCAGCAGTTTATTAGGTGCGGGGACAAACAATGAGCAGTTCTTC. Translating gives CASSLLGAGTNNEQFF.

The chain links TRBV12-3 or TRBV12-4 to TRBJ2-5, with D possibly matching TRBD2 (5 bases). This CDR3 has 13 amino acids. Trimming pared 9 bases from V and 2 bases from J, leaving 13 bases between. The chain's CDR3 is CASLGSLQETQYF. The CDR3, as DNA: TGTGCCAGTCTTGGGAGTCTTCAAGAGACCCAGTACTTC.

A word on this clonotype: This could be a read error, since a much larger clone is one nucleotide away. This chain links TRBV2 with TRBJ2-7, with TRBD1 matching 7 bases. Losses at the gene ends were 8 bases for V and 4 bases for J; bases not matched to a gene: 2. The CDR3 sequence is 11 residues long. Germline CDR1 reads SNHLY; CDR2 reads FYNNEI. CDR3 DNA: TGTGCCAGCGTACAGGGGTACGAGCAGTACTTC. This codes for CASVQGYEQYF.

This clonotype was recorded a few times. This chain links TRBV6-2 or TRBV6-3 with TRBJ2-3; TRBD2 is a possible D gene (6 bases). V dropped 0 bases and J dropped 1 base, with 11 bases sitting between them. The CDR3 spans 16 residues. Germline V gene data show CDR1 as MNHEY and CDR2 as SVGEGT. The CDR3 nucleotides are TGTGCCAGCAGTTACTCAGGTAGCGGACGCACAGATACGCAGTATTTT. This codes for CASSYSGSGRTDTQYF.

The CDR3 coding sequence is TGTGCCAGCAGCTTAGTTAGGGGGACAGGCTTAGATACGCAGTATTTT. Residues: CASSLVRGTGLDTQYF. This chain links TRBV7-6 with TRBJ2-3, with 8 bases fitting TRBD1. The V and J ends lost 1 base and 5 bases, in that order; junction bases with no gene match: 8. The V gene's germline CDR1 is SGHVS and CDR2 FNYEAQ. This CDR3 spans 16 amino acids.

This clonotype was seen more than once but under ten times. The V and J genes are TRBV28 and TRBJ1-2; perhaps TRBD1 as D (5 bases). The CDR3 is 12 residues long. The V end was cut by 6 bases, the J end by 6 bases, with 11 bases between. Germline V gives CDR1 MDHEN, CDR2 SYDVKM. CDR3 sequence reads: CASRRDLNGYTF. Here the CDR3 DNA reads TGTGCCAGCAGAAGGGACCTAAATGGCTACACCTTC.

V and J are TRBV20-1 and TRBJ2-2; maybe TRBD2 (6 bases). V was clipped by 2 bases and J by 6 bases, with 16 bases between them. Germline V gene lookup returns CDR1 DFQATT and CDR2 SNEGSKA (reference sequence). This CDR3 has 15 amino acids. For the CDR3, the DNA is TGCAGTGCTAGAAATAGGGGAGGAAAGCCCGGGGAGCTGTTTTTT. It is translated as CSARNRGGKPGELFF.

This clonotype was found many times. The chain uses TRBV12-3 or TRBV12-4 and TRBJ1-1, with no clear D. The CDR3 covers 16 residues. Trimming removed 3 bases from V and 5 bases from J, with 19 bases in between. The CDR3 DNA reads TGTGCCAGCAGTTTGGATCGGGCGCTTATTGGGACTGAAGCTTTCTTT. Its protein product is CASSLDRALIGTEAFF.

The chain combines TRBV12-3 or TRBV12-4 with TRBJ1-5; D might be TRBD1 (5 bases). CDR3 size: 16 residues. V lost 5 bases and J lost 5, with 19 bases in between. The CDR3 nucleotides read TGTGCCAGCAGTCCCCGGAGAGGGGAGGGTTATCAGCCCCAGCATTTT. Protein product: CASSPRRGEGYQPQHF.

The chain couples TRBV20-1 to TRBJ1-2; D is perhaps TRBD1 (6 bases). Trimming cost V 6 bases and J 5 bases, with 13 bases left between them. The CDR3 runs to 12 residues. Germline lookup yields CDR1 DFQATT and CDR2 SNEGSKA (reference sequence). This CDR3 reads CSATDRLYGYTF. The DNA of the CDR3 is TGCAGTGCAACTGACAGGTTATATGGCTACACCTTC.

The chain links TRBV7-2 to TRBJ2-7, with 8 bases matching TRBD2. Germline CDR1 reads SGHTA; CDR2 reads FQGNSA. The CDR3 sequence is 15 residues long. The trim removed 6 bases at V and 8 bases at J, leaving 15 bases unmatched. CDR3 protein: CASSLLGGRTEKQYF. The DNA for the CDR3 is TGTGCCAGCAGTCTTTTGGGCGGGAGGACGGAAAAGCAGTACTTC.